These T cell receptor beta chains were read from a single sample in a study of Ad26.COV2.S vaccination and SARS-CoV-2 variants. Sequencing was performed with immunoSEQ multiplex PCR; in TCRdb, only in-frame clones are kept and a portion is missing. The sample holds some 350,000 clones, 85% seen once. The material was peripheral blood, obtained in a trial of Ad26.COV2.S vaccine versus placebo. The receptors here all came from a person between 18 and 65 years old who received the Ad26.COV2.S COVID-19 vaccine or a placebo. Both conserved end residues are part of each CDR3. A D gene is named only where the DNA matches it firmly. A row's size may be missing; if present it is once, few, many or a size class.

CDR3nt: TGTGCCATCAGTGAGGGGACAGGCTACGAGCAGTACTTC; CDR3aa: CAISEGTGYEQYF; j_gene: TRBJ2-7; d_gene: TRBD1; abundance: .; v_gene: TRBV10-3
CDR3nt: TGTGCCAGCAGCGGGAGCGATAGCACCGGGGAGCTGTTTTTT; CDR3aa: CASSGSDSTGELFF; j_gene: TRBJ2-2; d_gene: .; abundance: .; v_gene: TRBV2
CDR3nt: TGTGCCAGCAGTTACGGGATTTTCGGGGGGGATACGCAGTATTTT; CDR3aa: CASSYGIFGGDTQYF; j_gene: TRBJ2-3; d_gene: TRBD2; abundance: .; v_gene: TRBV6-5
CDR3nt: TGCGCCAGCAGCTTCGGACAGGGTCCGACTAGCGGAAGCACAGATACGCAGTATTTT; CDR3aa: CASSFGQGPTSGSTDTQYF; j_gene: TRBJ2-3; d_gene: .; abundance: few; v_gene: TRBV5-1
CDR3nt: TGTGCCAGCAGCTTACAGGGTCCCCTCTACGAGCAGTACTTC; CDR3aa: CASSLQGPLYEQYF; j_gene: TRBJ2-7; d_gene: .; abundance: .; v_gene: TRBV3-1/TRBV3-2
CDR3nt: TGTGCCAGCAGCTCCGTTCGAAACACTGAAGCTTTCTTT; CDR3aa: CASSSVRNTEAFF; j_gene: TRBJ1-1; d_gene: .; abundance: .; v_gene: TRBV7-8
CDR3nt: TGTGCCATCAGTGAGTCGGACGCGGGGTTCATTCAGTACTTC; CDR3aa: CAISESDAGFIQYF; j_gene: TRBJ2-4; d_gene: .; abundance: .; v_gene: TRBV10-3
CDR3nt: TGTGCCAGCAGCCCAGGACAGGGCAGAAACACTGAAGCTTTCTTT; CDR3aa: CASSPGQGRNTEAFF; j_gene: TRBJ1-1; d_gene: TRBD1; abundance: .; v_gene: TRBV7-2
CDR3nt: TGTGCCAGCAGCCCCCGACAGGGCAGGCCAGATACGCAGTATTTT; CDR3aa: CASSPRQGRPDTQYF; j_gene: TRBJ2-3; d_gene: TRBD1; abundance: .; v_gene: TRBV7-7
CDR3nt: TGTGCCACCAGTGACGTAAGCACAGATACGCAGTATTTT; CDR3aa: CATSDVSTDTQYF; j_gene: TRBJ2-3; d_gene: .; abundance: .; v_gene: TRBV24-1
CDR3nt: TGCGCCAGCAGCCAAGGGGGTAGCGGCAATGAGCAGTTCTTC; CDR3aa: CASSQGGSGNEQFF; j_gene: TRBJ2-1; d_gene: .; abundance: once; v_gene: TRBV4-1
CDR3nt: TGTGCTAGTGGCCCGGGGGTCGGGGAGCTGTTTTTT; CDR3aa: CASGPGVGELFF; j_gene: TRBJ2-2; d_gene: .; abundance: .; v_gene: TRBV12-5
CDR3nt: TGCGCCAGCAGCTTGGGATCTCAGGGAAGGACTGAAGCTTTCTTT; CDR3aa: CASSLGSQGRTEAFF; j_gene: TRBJ1-1; d_gene: .; abundance: .; v_gene: TRBV5-1
CDR3nt: TGTGCCAGCACACCTAGACCCGGGACAGCAGGCGAGCAGTACTTC; CDR3aa: CASTPRPGTAGEQYF; j_gene: TRBJ2-7; d_gene: TRBD1; abundance: .; v_gene: TRBV28
CDR3nt: TGCGCCAGCAGCCCAAAAGCCAGGGGGCGCGGTACAGATACGCAGTATTTT; CDR3aa: CASSPKARGRGTDTQYF; j_gene: TRBJ2-3; d_gene: TRBD1; abundance: .; v_gene: TRBV4-3
CDR3nt: TGTGCCAGCAGCTTCTTTTTGGTCGGAGGGGACAATGAGCAGTTCTTC; CDR3aa: CASSFFLVGGDNEQFF; j_gene: TRBJ2-1; d_gene: .; abundance: .; v_gene: TRBV7-9
CDR3nt: TGTGCCATCAGTGGCCCGCCCGGGACTAGCGGGAGTGTGAGTGAGCAGTACTTC; CDR3aa: CAISGPPGTSGSVSEQYF; j_gene: TRBJ2-7; d_gene: TRBD2; abundance: few; v_gene: TRBV10-3
CDR3nt: TGTGCCACCAGCATTCAAAGTCGAGGTAGCAATTCACCCCTCCACTTT; CDR3aa: CATSIQSRGSNSPLHF; j_gene: TRBJ1-6; d_gene: .; abundance: .; v_gene: TRBV15
CDR3nt: TGTGCCAGCAGTGAAAGCAGGGGAAGAACCTTC; CDR3aa: CASSESRGRTF; j_gene: TRBJ1-2; d_gene: .; abundance: .; v_gene: TRBV2
CDR3nt: TGCGCCAGCAGCTTATACCAGGGTAAGAATGAGCAGTTCTTC; CDR3aa: CASSLYQGKNEQFF; j_gene: TRBJ2-1; d_gene: .; abundance: .; v_gene: TRBV5-1
CDR3nt: TGTGCCAGCAGCTTAGTGGCGCTACGACAGGGCAATCAGCCCCAGCATTTT; CDR3aa: CASSLVALRQGNQPQHF; j_gene: TRBJ1-5; d_gene: .; abundance: .; v_gene: TRBV7-6
CDR3nt: TGTGCCAGCAGCTTAGCCCCGAGCCTAGGAGGGGAGACCCAGTACTTC; CDR3aa: CASSLAPSLGGETQYF; j_gene: TRBJ2-5; d_gene: .; abundance: .; v_gene: TRBV7-2
CDR3nt: TGTGCCAGCAGCTTAGGACAGGGGGCTTGGGGCTACACCTTC; CDR3aa: CASSLGQGAWGYTF; j_gene: TRBJ1-2; d_gene: TRBD1; abundance: .; v_gene: TRBV5-4